This T cell receptor beta chain was found in a study of blood T cell repertoires in COVID-19. The germline gives CDR1 MNHEY, CDR2 SVGEGT. This CDR3 is 11 amino acids long. Trimming took off 8 bases at V and 5 bases at J, with 8 bases between the two ends. Produced via immunoSEQ multiplex PCR; TCRdb's table is partial and in-frame only. The table includes hundreds of thousands of clones, about 90% detected once. The receptor was derived from a woman aged 18-30 years with acute COVID-19. Sequences were obtained from PBMCs or T cells enriched from blood (not recorded which). The V gene is TRBV6-2 or TRBV6-3, the J gene TRBJ2-3, with D uncertain. The CDR3 loop is CASGSVDTQYF. The CDR3 nucleotides are TGTGCCAGCGGTTCTGTAGATACGCAGTATTTT.